The 13 T cell receptor beta chains below all came from one sample that was sequenced in a study of T cells after yellow fever vaccination. Using its own MiXCR run on the 5' RACE reads, TCRdb lists one record per CDR3 protein. In the table there are 25,000 to 35,000 distinct CDR3 sequences, around 4.8% of which are singletons. The starting material was CD8+ T cells sorted from PBMCs, obtained 5 days after the yellow fever booster vaccination. Every receptor here comes from a young man who received the YFV17D yellow fever vaccine.

The V call is TRBV28, the J call TRBJ2-7; TRBD2 matches at 8 bases. CDR1 MDHEN and CDR2 SYDVKM come from the germline V gene. The CDR3 length is 16 residues. The junction had 16 bases not matched to a gene; V was cut back by 6 bases and J by 6 bases. The DNA for the CDR3 is TGTGCCAGCAGCCAACACCCGGTTAGCGGGATCAGCGAGCAGTACTTC. Its protein is CASSQHPVSGISEQYF.

This clonotype was seen many times. The V and J genes are TRBV7-8 and TRBJ2-2, with 7 bases aligning to TRBD2. Germline CDR1 SGHVS, CDR2 FQNEAQ. There are 17 residues in the CDR3. Trimming cost V 1 base and J 0 bases; bases outside gene matches: 5. Written as DNA, the CDR3 is TGTGCCAGCAGCTTAGGACCGGGACTAACGAACACCGGGGAGCTGTTTTTT. It translates to CASSLGPGLTNTGELFF.

Turning to this clonotype: A much larger clone lies a single base off, so this may be a read error. The chain has TRBV12-3 or TRBV12-4 and TRBJ2-5; D may be TRBD1 (5 bases). V shed 5 bases and J shed 5 bases, with 12 bases lying between them. The CDR3 length is 13 residues. The CDR3 nucleotides are TGTGCCAGCAGTCCAAGGGGTTGTGAGACCCAGTACTTC. Amino acids: CASSPRGCETQYF.

This clonotype has ten or more counts. V and J are TRBV19 and TRBJ2-1; no clear D. The CDR3 contains 13 residues. The V end lost 2 bases, the J end lost 8 bases, and 10 bases lay between the germline ends. The germline V gene encodes CDR1 LNHDA and CDR2 SQIVND (reference sequence). The CDR3 reads CASSIPDSDEQFF. The DNA of the CDR3 is TGTGCCAGTAGTATACCCGATTCGGATGAGCAGTTCTTC.

This clonotype was picked up many times. The rearrangement links TRBV7-2 to TRBJ2-1; D not certain. V was shortened by 0 bases and J by 1 base, with 10 bases between the two germline ends. CDR1 SGHTA and CDR2 FQGNSA come from the germline V gene. CDR3 size: 16 residues. The CDR3 is CASSLAFARSYNEQFF. CDR3 DNA sequence: TGTGCCAGCAGCTTAGCTTTTGCCAGATCCTACAATGAGCAGTTCTTC.

This clonotype was detected many times. V usage is TRBV27 and J usage is TRBJ2-7; TRBD1 might be the D (6 bases). Trimming shortened V by 8 bases and J by 1 base, and 18 bases separated the two germline ends. The CDR3 extends over 15 amino acids. The germline V gene encodes CDR1 MNHEY and CDR2 SMNVEV (reference sequence). For the CDR3, the DNA is TGTGCCAGCGCAGAAACCGGGACACCTTCCTACGAGCAGTACTTC. Translation: CASAETGTPSYEQYF.

This clonotype was picked up many times. The chain has TRBV27 and TRBJ2-1; D remains ambiguous. CDR3 length: 15 amino acids. V lost 5 bases, J lost 4 bases, and 15 bases lay in between. Germline-derived CDR1 and CDR2 are MNHEY and SMNVEV (reference sequence). The CDR3 DNA reads as TGTGCCAGCAGTACACTCTTGTCGATATACAATGAGCAGTTCTTC. Its translation: CASSTLLSIYNEQFF.

This clonotype was recorded at least ten times. The V call is TRBV6-2 or TRBV6-3, the J call TRBJ2-3; D gene uncertain. Germline V lookup: CDR1 MNHEY, CDR2 SVGEGT. V lost 2 bases and J 2 bases, leaving 5 bases between the germline ends. CDR3 length: 13 amino acids. The CDR3 nucleotides read TGTGCCAGCAGTTACGGTTACACAGATACGCAGTATTTT. The encoded protein is CASSYGYTDTQYF.

This clonotype appeared many times. V gene TRBV29-1 combines with J gene TRBJ2-2, with no clear D. CDR1 is SQVTM and CDR2 is ANQGSEA in the germline V gene. The CDR3 runs to 16 residues. V dropped 4 bases and J dropped 3 bases, with 18 bases sitting between them. The CDR3 nucleotides are TGCAGCGTTGGACCGACGGTGAATTCCTACACCGGGGAGCTGTTTTTT. Translated: CSVGPTVNSYTGELFF.

This clonotype was detected ten times or more. The J gene is TRBJ1-2, the V gene TRBV10-2; D uncertain. V dropped 9 bases and J dropped 8 bases, with 19 bases sitting between them. This CDR3 region has 13 residues. CDR1 is WSHSY, CDR2 SAAADI, per germline. The CDR3 coding sequence is TGCGCCAGTGCAGAGGGCCAACCCCGGGGCTACACCTTC. This gives the protein CASAEGQPRGYTF.

Ten or more counts support this clonotype. The J gene is TRBJ2-2, the V gene TRBV20-1; D is possibly TRBD1 (7 bases). Per germline, CDR1 DFQATT and CDR2 SNEGSKA (reference sequence). This CDR3 is 14 amino acids long. V dropped 2 bases and J dropped 6 bases, with 13 bases sitting between them. In DNA, the CDR3 is TGCAGTGCTAGACCTCAGGGGGGAGCCGGGGAGCTGTTTTTT. Protein: CSARPQGGAGELFF.

This clonotype was seen many times. The chain couples TRBV19 to TRBJ2-1; D gene ambiguous. The germline gives CDR1 LNHDA, CDR2 SQIVND (reference sequence). The CDR3 has 14 residues. V lost 4 bases and J 5 bases, leaving 12 bases between the germline ends. The CDR3 loop is CASSTPGWDNEQFF. The CDR3 region has the DNA TGTGCCAGTAGTACGCCCGGTTGGGACAATGAGCAGTTCTTC. Complete variable domain (other parts from reference TRBV19 and TRBJ2-1): DGGITQSPKYLFRKEGQNVTLSCEQNLNHDAMYWYRQDPGQGLRLIYYSQIVNDFQKGDIAEGYSVSREKKESFPLTVTSAQKNPTAFYLCASSTPGWDNEQFFGPGTRLTVL.

In this sample, this clonotype turned up many times. The V call is TRBV10-2, the J call TRBJ2-7; either TRBD1 or TRBD2 may fit D (6 bases each). Between the trimmed V and J ends, which lost 7 bases and 7 bases, there was a span of 14 bases. There are 12 residues in the CDR3. Germline CDR1 WSHSY, CDR2 SAAADI. The CDR3 reads CASMGARGEQYF. CDR3 bases: TGCGCCAGCATGGGGGCCCGGGGGGAGCAGTACTTC.